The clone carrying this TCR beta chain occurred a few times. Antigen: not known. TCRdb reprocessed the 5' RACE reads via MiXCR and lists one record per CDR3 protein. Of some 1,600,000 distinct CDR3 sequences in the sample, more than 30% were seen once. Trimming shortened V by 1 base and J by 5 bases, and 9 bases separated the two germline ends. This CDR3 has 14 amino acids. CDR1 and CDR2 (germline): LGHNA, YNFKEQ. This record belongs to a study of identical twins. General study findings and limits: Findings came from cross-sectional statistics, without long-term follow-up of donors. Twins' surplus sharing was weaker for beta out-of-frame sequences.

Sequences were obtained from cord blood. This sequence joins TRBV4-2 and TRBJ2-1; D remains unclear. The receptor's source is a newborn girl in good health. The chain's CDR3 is CASSQVGSNNEQFF. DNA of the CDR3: TGTGCCAGCAGCCAAGTAGGCTCAAACAATGAGCAGTTCTTC.